Listed here are 28 T cell receptor beta chains from one sample, sequenced in a study of lymphopenia after photon versus proton radiotherapy. The repertoire was sequenced with immunoSEQ multiplex PCR; TCRdb's copy has only in-frame clones and lacks some. Of tens of thousands of clones listed, just over 90% are singletons. Here the sequenced sample was peripheral blood, taken from a patient treated with photon-based radiotherapy. Every receptor here comes from a woman in her seventies with pancreatic cancer.

This chain links TRBV6-5 with TRBJ2-2, with D perhaps TRBD1 or TRBD2 (6 bases each). V was cut by 7 bases and J by 5 bases, with 17 bases left in between. The germline CDR1 and CDR2 sequences are MNHEY and SVGAGI. There are 15 residues in the CDR3. The CDR3 DNA reads TGTGCCAGCAACGAGGGGGGACTTGGGACCGGGGAGCTGTTTTTT. Its translation is CASNEGGLGTGELFF.

This clone was detected only a few times. V gene TRBV5-1 combines with J gene TRBJ1-1; D gene unclear. The CDR3 runs 13 residues. CDR1 and CDR2 from the germline V gene are SGHRS and YFSETQ. V lost 5 bases to trimming and J lost 1 base, with 9 bases between them. The CDR3 here is CASREGSNTEAFF. CDR3 sequence (DNA): TGCGCCAGCAGGGAAGGTTCGAACACTGAAGCTTTCTTT.

The J gene is TRBJ1-3, the V gene TRBV4-2, with D possibly being TRBD1 (5 bases). The germline V gene encodes CDR1 LGHNA and CDR2 YNFKEQ. This CDR3 is 15 amino acids long. V lost 0 bases and J 3 bases, leaving 9 bases between the germline ends. The CDR3, as DNA: TGTGCCAGCAGCCAAGAAGGAGGGGTTGGAAACACCATATATTTT. The encoded protein is CASSQEGGVGNTIYF.

This clone was observed a single time. This chain joins TRBV20-1 and TRBJ1-5, with unresolved D. This CDR3 is 8 amino acids long. V was shortened by 7 bases and J by 9 bases, with 4 bases between the two germline ends. Per germline, CDR1 DFQATT and CDR2 SNEGSKA (reference sequence). This chain's CDR3 is CSGGPQHF. CDR3 nucleotides: TGCAGTGGCGGGCCCCAGCATTTT.

This clone was observed a single time. The CDR3 DNA reads as TGTGCCAGCAGCGTAGCTACCGGGGAGCTGTTTTTT. Protein: CASSVATGELFF. V gene TRBV9 combines with J gene TRBJ2-2; D unresolved. Trimming cost V 0 bases and J 5 bases, with 2 bases left between them. CDR1 and CDR2 (germline): SGDLS, YYNGEE. The CDR3 consists of 12 residues. Combining the CDR3 with reference TRBV9 and TRBJ2-2 gives the whole variable domain DSGVTQTPKHLITATGQRVTLRCSPRSGDLSVYWYQQSLDQGLQFLIQYYNGEERAKGNILERFSAQQFPDLHSELNLSSLELGDSALYFCASSVATGELFFGEGSRLTVL.

The V gene is TRBV15, the J gene TRBJ1-4; TRBD1 might be the D (6 bases). Trimming removed 6 bases from V and 3 bases from J, with 11 bases in between. Germline values: CDR1 LNHNV, CDR2 YYDKDF (reference sequence). This CDR3 contains 14 residues. The chain's CDR3 is CATRQGISNEKLFF. CDR3 DNA: TGTGCCACCAGGCAGGGGATATCTAATGAAAAACTGTTTTTT.

The genes are TRBV5-1 and TRBJ1-2; no firm D call. The CDR3 covers 14 residues. V dropped 1 base and J dropped 2 bases, with 9 bases sitting between them. Germline V gene data show CDR1 as SGHRS and CDR2 as YFSETQ. DNA for the CDR3: TGCGCCAGCAGCTTGCAAGGGTTCAACTATGGCTACACCTTC. It encodes CASSLQGFNYGYTF.

This rearrangement joins TRBV11-3 to TRBJ2-3; 8 bases agree with TRBD2. The CDR3 spans 14 residues. The junction had 6 bases not matched to a gene; V was cut back by 5 bases and J by 5 bases. Germline assignment: CDR1 SGHNT and CDR2 YENEEA. CDR3 in DNA: TGTGCCAGCAGCCGCGGTCGGGGGGGAGATACGCAGTATTTT. Residues: CASSRGRGGDTQYF.

The V and J genes are TRBV6-5 and TRBJ1-3; unclear D gene. The CDR3 is 13 residues long. V was shortened by 5 bases and J by 7 bases, with 12 bases between the two germline ends. CDR1 and CDR2 from the germline V gene are MNHEY and SVGAGI. CDR3 region: CASSTTLGNTIYF. In DNA, the CDR3 is TGTGCCAGCAGTACCACTCTCGGGAACACCATATATTTT.

The chain has TRBV6-1 and TRBJ1-1; TRBD1 might be the D (5 bases). This CDR3 comprises 15 residues. Germline V gene lookup returns CDR1 MNHNS and CDR2 SASEGT. The V end was cut by 1 base, the J end by 5 bases, with 14 bases between. The DNA of the CDR3 is TGTGCCAGCAGTGAAGTTCGGGGCGTGAGTACTGAAGCTTTCTTT. It encodes CASSEVRGVSTEAFF.

The V call is TRBV12-5, the J call TRBJ1-5; weak D call: TRBD1 (6 bases). Per germline, CDR1 LGHNT and CDR2 FRNRAP. The CDR3 has 13 residues. V gave up 6 bases and J gave up 4 bases, with 10 bases separating them. The CDR3 sequence: CASGLTGNQPQHF. DNA for the CDR3: TGTGCTAGTGGGTTAACAGGGAATCAGCCCCAGCATTTT.

The chain is built from TRBV10-3 and TRBJ1-5, with 7 positions matching TRBD1. The CDR3 sequence is 18 residues long. Trimming took 2 bases from V and 2 from J; bases not matched to a gene: 12. CDR1 is ENHRY, CDR2 SYGVKD, per germline. CDR3 protein: CAISEGRGPGSGNQPQHF. The CDR3 nucleotides read TGTGCCATCAGTGAGGGGAGGGGGCCTGGTTCTGGCAATCAGCCCCAGCATTTT.

This clone was seen only a few times. The rearrangement uses TRBV29-1 and TRBJ2-1, with TRBD2 identical over 7 bases. The J segment lost 4 bases and the V segment lost 6 bases, leaving 9 bases of the junction unmatched. This CDR3 is built from 14 residues. Germline V gene sequence: CDR1 SQVTM, CDR2 ANQGSEA. The CDR3 DNA sequence: TGCAGCGTGGGAGAGGGAGGGATTTACAATGAGCAGTTCTTC. As protein: CSVGEGGIYNEQFF.

The V and J genes are TRBV10-3 and TRBJ2-1, with D perhaps TRBD1 or TRBD2 (6 bases each). Trimming pared 7 bases from V and 6 bases from J, leaving 19 bases between. The CDR3 length is 15 residues. The germline gives CDR1 ENHRY, CDR2 SYGVKD. The chain's CDR3 is CAIKEGGTPSNEQFF. CDR3 sequence (DNA): TGTGCCATCAAAGAGGGCGGGACACCCTCCAATGAGCAGTTCTTC.

This clone has just one count. The chain is built from TRBV7-8 and TRBJ2-7, with 9 nucleotides matching TRBD1. This CDR3 is built from 16 residues. The germline CDR1 and CDR2 sequences are SGHVS and FQNEAQ. After removal of 2 bases from V and 3 bases from J, the junction contained 8 bases not matched to a gene. CDR3 in amino acids: CASSLMGGQGVYEQYF. In DNA form, the CDR3 reads TGTGCCAGCAGCTTAATGGGGGGACAGGGTGTCTACGAGCAGTACTTC.

V gene TRBV5-4 combines with J gene TRBJ2-5; D perhaps matches TRBD1 (5 bases). Trimming shortened V by 4 bases and J by 5 bases, and 9 bases separated the two germline ends. CDR3 size: 12 residues. Per the germline V gene, CDR1 is SGHNT and CDR2 is YYREEE (reference sequence). CDR3 in DNA: TGTGCCAGCAGCCCTGCAGGGGAGACCCAGTACTTC. Translating gives CASSPAGETQYF.

The V gene is TRBV13, the J gene TRBJ2-5; D could derive from TRBD1 or TRBD2 (5 bases each). The DNA matches TRBJ2-7 better at its end, which makes the J call doubtful. This CDR3 contains 14 residues. CDR1 is PRHDT and CDR2 is FYEKMQ in the germline V gene (reference sequence). The CDR3 DNA is TGTGCCAGCAGCTTAGGACGGCGAGGGGACGAGCAGTACTTC. Translation gives CASSLGRRGDEQYF.

This clone was seen only a few times. The gene calls are TRBV14 and TRBJ2-4; 9 nucleotides match TRBD1. Germline CDR1 SGHDN, CDR2 FVKESK. V lost 4 bases to trimming and J lost 9 bases; unmatched junction nucleotides: 10. This CDR3 spans 15 amino acids. The CDR3 DNA reads as TGTGCCAGCAGCCGATTCGGGACAGGGAAGAGCATTCAGTACTTC. Translated: CASSRFGTGKSIQYF.

The genes are TRBV5-1 and TRBJ2-1; 8 nucleotides match TRBD2. The length of the CDR3 is 15 residues. Germline lookup yields CDR1 SGHRS and CDR2 YFSETQ. Trimming removed 3 bases from V and 5 bases from J; junction bases left unmatched: 7. The CDR3 sequence is CASSSISGKNNEQFF. In DNA form, the CDR3 reads TGCGCCAGCAGCTCGATTAGCGGGAAGAACAATGAGCAGTTCTTC.

The V gene is TRBV29-1, the J gene TRBJ2-2; TRBD1 matches 7 bases. Germline V gene data show CDR1 as SQVTM and CDR2 as ANQGSEA. The CDR3 loop spans 14 amino acids. With 2 bases clipped from V and 6 bases from J, the junction kept 6 bases outside the gene matches. CDR3 amino acids: CSVESRGFAGELFF. The CDR3 DNA is TGCAGCGTTGAATCCAGGGGGTTTGCCGGGGAGCTGTTTTTT.

The chain has TRBV6-5 and TRBJ2-7; tentative D call: TRBD1 (6 bases). Germline V CDR1 and CDR2: MNHEY, SVGAGI. The V and J ends lost 5 bases and 3 bases respectively, with 17 bases between them. The CDR3 has 15 amino acids. This chain's CDR3 is CASSNLGTQDYEQYF. In DNA form, the CDR3 reads TGTGCCAGCAGTAACCTCGGGACACAAGACTACGAGCAGTACTTC.

V gene TRBV28 combines with J gene TRBJ1-2; D remains ambiguous. Germline values: CDR1 MDHEN, CDR2 SYDVKM. Trimming removed 4 bases at V and 7 bases at J, with 16 bases between. The CDR3 spans 14 residues. CDR3 sequence reads: CASSSLLPRPGYTF. The DNA of the CDR3 is TGTGCCAGCAGTTCACTACTACCTAGGCCTGGCTACACCTTC.

The chain combines TRBV7-2 with TRBJ2-3; D unclear. Between the trimmed V and J ends, which lost 0 bases and 0 bases, there was a span of 10 bases. Germline loops: CDR1 SGHTA, CDR2 FQGNSA. This CDR3 region has 16 residues. The CDR3 nucleotides read TGTGCCAGCAGCTTAGCAAGGCAATCTAGCACAGATACGCAGTATTTT. This translates into CASSLARQSSTDTQYF.

The gene calls are TRBV2 and TRBJ1-2, with D unclear. Germline CDR1 reads SNHLY; CDR2 reads FYNNEI. This CDR3 has 12 residues. Deletions cut 5 bases from V and 6 bases from J, with 10 bases between. CDR3 residues: CASSLELDGYTF. In DNA form, the CDR3 reads TGTGCCAGCAGTTTGGAATTGGATGGCTACACCTTC.

This clone was counted a single time. V gene TRBV19 combines with J gene TRBJ2-7; D might be TRBD2 (6 bases). V dropped 3 bases and J dropped 2 bases, with 14 bases sitting between them. The germline gives CDR1 LNHDA, CDR2 SQIVND (reference sequence). The CDR3 is 15 amino acids. In DNA form, the CDR3 reads TGTGCCAGTAGTATTGGAGCGGGTCGACCCTACGAGCAGTACTTC. This sequence encodes CASSIGAGRPYEQYF.

The chain links TRBV7-2 to TRBJ2-7; maybe TRBD2 (7 bases). Germline-derived CDR1 and CDR2 are SGHTA and FQGNSA. V lost 5 bases, J lost 5 bases, and 28 bases lay in between. This CDR3 is built from 18 residues. This chain's CDR3 is CASSLVNRGASGLHEQYF. CDR3 coding DNA: TGTGCCAGCAGCCTAGTCAATCGGGGGGCCTCGGGGCTGCACGAGCAGTACTTC.

J is TRBJ2-1 and V is TRBV28; 8 nucleotides line up with TRBD1. The CDR3 has 15 amino acids. Unmatched junction bases numbered 7, after V lost 7 bases and J lost 2 bases. Germline CDR1 and CDR2: MDHEN and SYDVKM. CDR3: CASNVDRGPYNEQFF. As DNA, the CDR3 is TGTGCCAGCAATGTCGACAGGGGCCCCTACAATGAGCAGTTCTTC.

J is TRBJ2-6 and V is TRBV18; D ambiguous. The germline gives CDR1 KGHSH, CDR2 LQKENI. The CDR3 is made up of 18 amino acids. The V end lost 0 bases, the J end lost 0 bases, and 12 bases lay between the germline ends. The CDR3 nucleotides are TGTGCCAGCTCACCACCGGCAGGCTGGAGCTCTGGGGCCAACGTCCTGACTTTC. It specifies CASSPPAGWSSGANVLTF. The full variable domain, in which reference TRBV18 and TRBJ2-6 provide the parts outside the CDR3, is NAGVMQNPRHLVRRRGQEARLRCSPMKGHSHVYWYRQLPEEGLKFMVYLQKENIIDESGMPKERFSAEFPKEGPSILRIQQVVRGDSAAYFCASSPPAGWSSGANVLTFGAGSRLTVL.